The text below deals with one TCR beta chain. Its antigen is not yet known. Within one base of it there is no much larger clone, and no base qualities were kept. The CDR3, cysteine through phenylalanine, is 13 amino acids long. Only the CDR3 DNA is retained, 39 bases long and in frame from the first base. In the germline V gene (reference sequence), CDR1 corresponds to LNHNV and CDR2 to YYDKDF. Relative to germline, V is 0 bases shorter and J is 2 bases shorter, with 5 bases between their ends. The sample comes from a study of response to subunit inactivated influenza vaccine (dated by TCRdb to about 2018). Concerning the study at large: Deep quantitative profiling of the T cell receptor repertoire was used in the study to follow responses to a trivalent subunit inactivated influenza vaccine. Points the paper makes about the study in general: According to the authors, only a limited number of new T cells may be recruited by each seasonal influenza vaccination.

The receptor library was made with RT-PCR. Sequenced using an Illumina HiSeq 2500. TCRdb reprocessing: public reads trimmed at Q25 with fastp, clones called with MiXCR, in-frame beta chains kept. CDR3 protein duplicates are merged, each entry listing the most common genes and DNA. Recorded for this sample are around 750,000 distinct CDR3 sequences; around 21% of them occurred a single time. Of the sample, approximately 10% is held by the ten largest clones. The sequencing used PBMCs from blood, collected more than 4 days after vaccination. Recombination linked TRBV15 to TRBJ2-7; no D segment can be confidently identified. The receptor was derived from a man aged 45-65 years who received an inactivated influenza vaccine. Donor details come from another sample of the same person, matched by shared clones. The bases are TGTGCCACCAGCAGAGATCACGCCTACGAGCAGTACTTC. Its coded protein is CATSRDHAYEQYF.